A single sample is the source of the 24 T cell receptor beta chains below, sequenced in a study of blood T cell repertoires in COVID-19. Assay used: immunoSEQ multiplex PCR; TCRdb lists only in-frame clones, some missing. There are roughly 500,000 clones in the sample; roughly 85% occur only once, and 3% to 3.5% lies in the top ten. The sample was peripheral blood. Receptor source: a human donor in a cohort sampled during active COVID-19.

The gene calls are TRBV9 and TRBJ1-1, with 8 bases lining up with TRBD1. The germline CDR1 and CDR2 sequences are SGDLS and YYNGEE. J lost 1 base, V lost 3 bases, and 5 bases had no gene match. This CDR3 region has 15 residues. The chain's CDR3 is CASSAGGRANTEAFF. In DNA, the CDR3 is TGTGCCAGCAGCGCAGGGGGCCGGGCGAACACTGAAGCTTTCTTT.

The rearrangement uses TRBV6-4 and TRBJ2-2, with TRBD2 identical over 15 bases. The CDR3 totals 19 residues. Trimming took 4 bases from V and 4 from J; bases not matched to a gene: 10. In germline, CDR1 is MRHNA, CDR2 SNTAGT. The chain's CDR3 is CASSGSGTSGRWGTGELFF. For the CDR3, the DNA is TGTGCCAGCAGTGGCTCCGGGACTAGCGGGAGGTGGGGCACCGGGGAGCTGTTTTTT.

The rearrangement links TRBV20-1 to TRBJ2-3; 11 bases are shared with TRBD2. The CDR3 runs 16 residues. After removal of 3 bases from V and 5 bases from J, the junction contained 10 bases not matched to a gene. Germline V gene sequence: CDR1 DFQATT, CDR2 SNEGSKA (reference sequence). The CDR3 sequence: CSASSGRLAGLDTQYF. CDR3 bases: TGCAGTGCTAGTTCAGGGAGACTAGCGGGGTTAGATACGCAGTATTTT.

This chain connects TRBV18 to TRBJ2-5; D ambiguous. V lost 4 bases and J 5 bases, leaving 17 bases between the germline ends. CDR3 length: 15 residues. Germline CDR1 is KGHSH and CDR2 is LQKENI. The CDR3 sequence: CASSRRLENGETQYF. CDR3 coding DNA: TGTGCCAGCTCACGGAGACTTGAGAATGGCGAGACCCAGTACTTC.

The gene calls are TRBV6-5 and TRBJ2-2; no definite D call. Trimming removed 7 bases at V and 0 bases at J, with 12 bases between. This CDR3 is 15 amino acids long. Germline V gives CDR1 MNHEY, CDR2 SVGAGI. CDR3 sequence: CASILDTPNTGELFF. CDR3 DNA: TGTGCCAGCATATTAGACACACCGAACACCGGGGAGCTGTTTTTT.

The chain carries TRBV19 and TRBJ2-3; 7 positions agree with TRBD2. The CDR3 runs to 15 residues. CDR1 and CDR2 from the germline V gene are LNHDA and SQIVND (reference sequence). The trim removed 6 bases at V and 0 bases at J, leaving 6 bases unmatched. The CDR3 here is CASRTRDYSTDTQYF. CDR3 coding DNA: TGTGCCAGTAGGACCCGGGACTATAGCACAGATACGCAGTATTTT.

This rearrangement joins TRBV5-1 to TRBJ2-3, with TRBD2 matching 13 bases. Germline trimming cut 6 bases from V and 0 bases from J; bases unmatched to any gene: 7. This CDR3 comprises 17 residues. The germline V gene encodes CDR1 SGHRS and CDR2 YFSETQ. CDR3 residues: CASIRTSGSSSTDTQYF. For the CDR3, the DNA is TGCGCCAGCATTCGGACTAGCGGGAGCTCTAGCACAGATACGCAGTATTTT.

V is TRBV2 and J is TRBJ2-1, with TRBD2 identical over 8 bases. The CDR3 is 15 amino acids. V shed 6 bases and J 6 bases; nucleotides not matched to a gene: 10. Germline CDR1 SNHLY, CDR2 FYNNEI. CDR3 in DNA: TGTGCCAGCAGGGCCGGGGCGGGAGGTATCAATGAGCAGTTCTTC. Translated: CASRAGAGGINEQFF.

The chain employs TRBV30 and TRBJ2-5; D remains unclear. Germline CDR1 GTSNPN, CDR2 SVGIG (reference sequence). This CDR3 spans 15 amino acids. V lost 0 bases and J 1 base, leaving 12 bases between the germline ends. The DNA for the CDR3 is TGTGCCTGGAGTGTACCCCGGGTGGGCCAAGAGACCCAGTACTTC. It specifies CAWSVPRVGQETQYF.

The V call is TRBV6-6, the J call TRBJ2-3; TRBD1 might be the D (7 bases). The CDR3 runs to 14 residues. CDR1 is MNHNY and CDR2 is SVGAGI in the germline V gene (reference sequence). Trimming stripped 5 bases from V and 5 bases from J, with 14 bases between. The CDR3 DNA is TGTGCCAGCAGTCCTAGGGGGCGGGGAGATACGCAGTATTTT. It translates to CASSPRGRGDTQYF.

This chain joins TRBV5-5 and TRBJ2-7, with 7 bases aligning to TRBD1. V was clipped by 1 base and J by 3 bases; unmatched bases: 7. The CDR3 loop spans 15 amino acids. Looked up from germline, CDR1 is SGHKS and CDR2 is YYEKEE (reference sequence). Here the CDR3 DNA reads TGTGCCAGCAGCTTGTACGGGGCAGGGGGCTACGAGCAGTACTTC. Translating gives CASSLYGAGGYEQYF.

Regarding this clone: Within the sample, other DNA sequences also encode this same CDR3. This chain uses TRBV6-5 with TRBJ2-7; 7 nucleotides match TRBD1. Losses at the gene ends were 5 bases for V and 2 bases for J; bases not matched to a gene: 6. This CDR3 region has 14 residues. Germline CDR1 is MNHEY and CDR2 is SVGAGI. The CDR3 reads CASSLRTGAYEQYF. CDR3 coding DNA: TGTGCCAGCAGTCTCCGGACAGGAGCCTACGAGCAGTACTTC.

The chain is built from TRBV11-3 and TRBJ1-1, with D unresolved. CDR3 length: 13 residues. V was cut by 5 bases and J by 10 bases, with 17 bases left in between. Germline V gives CDR1 SGHNT, CDR2 YENEEA. The CDR3 sequence is CASSANRRSGAFF. The CDR3 DNA sequence: TGTGCCAGCAGCGCAAATCGCAGGAGCGGAGCTTTCTTT.

The chain has TRBV3-1 (or the pseudogene TRBV3-2) and TRBJ2-1; 10 bases map to TRBD1. Looked up from germline, CDR1 is LGHDT and CDR2 is YNNKEL (reference sequence). J lost 9 bases, V lost 3 bases, and 8 bases had no gene match. This CDR3 region has 15 residues. The CDR3 bases are TGTGCCAGCAGCCACCGGGACAGGGGTGTGGGTGAGCAGTTCTTC. Amino acids: CASSHRDRGVGEQFF.

This sequence joins TRBV30 and TRBJ1-4, with unresolved D. The V and J ends lost 0 bases and 8 bases respectively, with 7 bases between them. The CDR3 is 12 residues long. The germline gives CDR1 GTSNPN, CDR2 SVGIG (reference sequence). In DNA, the CDR3 is TGTGCCTGGAGTGTCGGTTGGGAAAAACTGTTTTTT. This codes for CAWSVGWEKLFF.

The V and J genes are TRBV9 and TRBJ2-2; possible D gene TRBD2, 6 bases. Germline lookup yields CDR1 SGDLS and CDR2 YYNGEE. This CDR3 has 14 amino acids. Trimming took 0 bases from V and 4 from J, leaving 7 bases between them. CDR3 DNA sequence: TGTGCCAGCAGCGTAGACGGGGGCACCGGGGAGCTGTTTTTT. Translated: CASSVDGGTGELFF. Variable domain in full (rest from reference TRBV9 and TRBJ2-2): DSGVTQTPKHLITATGQRVTLRCSPRSGDLSVYWYQQSLDQGLQFLIQYYNGEERAKGNILERFSAQQFPDLHSELNLSSLELGDSALYFCASSVDGGTGELFFGEGSRLTVL.

The CDR3 nucleotides read TGTGCCAGCGCGCAGGGGATCTCTGGCTACACCTTC. Translation: CASAQGISGYTF. The chain uses TRBV2 and TRBJ1-2; perhaps TRBD1 as D (6 bases). V was cut by 8 bases and J by 7 bases, with 14 bases left in between. Germline CDR1 is SNHLY and CDR2 is FYNNEI. This CDR3 has 12 residues.

The chain is built from TRBV30 and TRBJ1-6; D might be TRBD1 (6 bases). Germline CDR1 reads GTSNPN; CDR2 reads SVGIG (reference sequence). The CDR3 has 13 residues. Between the trimmed V and J ends, which lost 2 bases and 8 bases, there was a span of 10 bases. This CDR3 reads CAWSPNRDSPLHF. The DNA for the CDR3 is TGTGCCTGGAGTCCCAACAGGGATTCACCCCTCCACTTT. Using reference TRBV30 and TRBJ1-6 for the parts outside the CDR3, the full variable domain is SQTIHQWPATLVQPVGSPLSLECTVEGTSNPNLYWYRQAAGRGLQLLFYSVGIGQISSEVPQNLSASRPQDRQFILSSKKLLLSDSGFYLCAWSPNRDSPLHFGNGTRLTVT.

The rearrangement uses TRBV29-1 and TRBJ2-5, with a possible D match to TRBD1 (5 bases). Per germline, CDR1 SQVTM and CDR2 ANQGSEA. CDR3 size: 13 residues. Trimming removed 4 bases from V and 1 base from J, with 10 bases in between. The CDR3 nucleotides read TGCAGCGTTGTAGTGACAGTCCAAGAGACCCAGTACTTC. Its protein is CSVVVTVQETQYF.

This chain links TRBV12-3 or TRBV12-4 with TRBJ2-7; D is possibly TRBD2 (5 bases). The CDR3 is 13 residues long. V shed 1 base and J shed 2 bases, with 6 bases lying between them. CDR3 region: CASSLGTPYEQYF. DNA for the CDR3: TGTGCCAGCAGTTTAGGGACTCCCTACGAGCAGTACTTC.

V and J are TRBV9 and TRBJ2-7; possibly TRBD1 for D (5 bases). CDR1 is SGDLS, CDR2 YYNGEE, per germline. V dropped 0 bases and J dropped 0 bases, with 10 bases sitting between them. This CDR3 comprises 15 residues. CDR3 sequence reads: CASSVGGASSYEQYF. The CDR3 nucleotides are TGTGCCAGCAGCGTAGGTGGGGCAAGCTCCTACGAGCAGTACTTC.

V usage is TRBV12-3 or TRBV12-4 and J usage is TRBJ2-1, with TRBD2 matching over 8 bases. V lost 3 bases to trimming and J lost 8 bases; unmatched junction nucleotides: 0. CDR3 length: 12 residues. Here the CDR3 DNA reads TGTGCCAGCAGTTTGCGGGGGGATGAGCAGTTCTTC. The encoded protein is CASSLRGDEQFF.

This clone has just one count. Other DNA sequences from this sample encode an identical CDR3 as well. The chain has TRBV3-1 (or the pseudogene TRBV3-2) and TRBJ1-1; 11 positions agree with TRBD1. The CDR3 length is 17 residues. Trimming removed 5 bases from V and 3 bases from J; junction bases left unmatched: 11. The germline CDR1 and CDR2 sequences are LGHDT and YNNKEL (reference sequence). The CDR3 region is CASSALDRGREYTEAFF. The CDR3 nucleotides read TGTGCCAGCAGCGCGTTGGACAGGGGGCGTGAGTACACTGAAGCTTTCTTT.

This sequence joins TRBV7-2 and TRBJ2-5, with 7 bases aligning to TRBD1. The CDR3 covers 15 residues. V lost 5 bases to trimming and J lost 9 bases; unmatched junction nucleotides: 15. CDR1 is SGHTA and CDR2 is FQGNSA in the germline V gene. In nucleotides, the CDR3 is TGTGCCAGCAGCCCGACCCGTTTTTCCCAGGGGGCCCAGTACTTC. It translates to CASSPTRFSQGAQYF. The entire variable domain, with the rest obtained from reference TRBV7-2 and TRBJ2-5, is as follows: GAGVSQSPSNKVTEKGKDVELRCDPISGHTALYWYRQSLGQGLEFLIYFQGNSAPDKSGLPSDRFSAERTGGSVSTLTIQRTQQEDSAVYLCASSPTRFSQGAQYFGPGTRLLVL.